This T cell receptor (beta chain) was documented in a study of T cell responses to AZD1222 COVID-19 vaccine. The CDR3 has 15 residues. The ends lost 6 bases at V and 7 bases at J; junction bases unmatched: 12. CDR1 is MNHEY and CDR2 is SVGAGI in the germline V gene. Assay used: immunoSEQ multiplex PCR; TCRdb lists only in-frame clones, some missing. Seen here are more than 80,000 clones, approximately 90% observed once, and the top ten hold roughly 3.1%. This specimen was peripheral blood, taken 28 days after the second AZD1222 dose. This receptor was obtained from an adult who received the AZD1222 COVID-19 vaccine. The chain links TRBV6-5 to TRBJ1-2, with 9 bases that match TRBD1. CDR3: CASSRTQGALRGYTF. DNA of the CDR3: TGTGCCAGCAGCCGGACACAGGGGGCGCTACGTGGCTACACCTTC.